The 23 T cell receptor beta chains presented below share a single source sample, sequenced in a study of technical replicates of blood from a few donors. Profiled with immunoSEQ multiplex PCR; TCRdb holds only in-frame clones, not every one. The data show more than 90,000 clones, under 97% seen once. Sequencing used T cells isolated from PBMCs. Source of these receptors: a human donor in good health.

This chain connects TRBV6-1 to TRBJ1-5; 9 bases align to TRBD1. The length of the CDR3 is 13 residues. V gave up 7 bases and J gave up 4 bases; unmatched junction bases: 2. Germline loops: CDR1 MNHNS, CDR2 SASEGT. CDR3 in amino acids: CASMDRGNQPQHF. The CDR3 bases are TGTGCCAGCATGGACAGGGGTAATCAGCCCCAGCATTTT.

Here the CDR3 reads CASSESAGAMHADTQYF. DNA for the CDR3: TGCGCCAGCAGTGAGTCGGCGGGGGCGATGCACGCAGATACGCAGTATTTT. V gene TRBV10-1 combines with J gene TRBJ2-3, with a possible D match to TRBD2 (7 bases). Germline assignment: CDR1 WNHNN and CDR2 SYGVQD (reference sequence). Between the trimmed V and J ends, which lost 0 bases and 4 bases, there was a span of 17 bases. The CDR3 spans 17 residues.

The chain couples TRBV7-9 to TRBJ1-3; no definite D call. Germline V gene data show CDR1 as SEHNR and CDR2 as FQNEAQ (reference sequence). The V end was cut by 0 bases, the J end by 2 bases, with 17 bases between. CDR3 length: 18 residues. The DNA for the CDR3 is TGTGCCAGCAGCTTAGCTCTGGCCTCTAAGCGGCCTGGAAACACCATATATTTT. Amino acid sequence: CASSLALASKRPGNTIYF.

The chain uses TRBV27 and TRBJ2-5; 7 bases align to TRBD1. Germline V gene sequence: CDR1 MNHEY, CDR2 SMNVEV (reference sequence). This CDR3 has 15 amino acids. Trimming at V came to 4 bases and at J to 3 bases, leaving 8 bases not matched to a gene. This chain's CDR3 is CASSSRDSAEETQYF. The DNA of the CDR3 is TGTGCCAGCAGTTCCAGGGACAGCGCGGAAGAGACCCAGTACTTC.

The chain has TRBV4-1 and TRBJ1-2; TRBD1 matches at 8 bases. J was trimmed by 7 bases and V by 0 bases; bases with no gene match: 7. The CDR3 runs to 15 residues. Germline V gene data show CDR1 as MGHRA and CDR2 as YSYEKL. This chain's CDR3 is CASSQETGGRGGYTF. The CDR3 DNA is TGCGCCAGCAGCCAAGAAACAGGGGGGCGAGGTGGCTACACCTTC.

CDR3 loop: CAWMKGQGSHEQYF. The CDR3 bases are TGTGCCTGGATGAAGGGACAGGGATCCCACGAGCAGTACTTC. This chain uses TRBV30 with TRBJ2-7; 9 bases agree with TRBD1. The CDR3 has 14 residues. V dropped 4 bases and J dropped 5; count of bases not matched to a gene: 9. CDR1 GTSNPN and CDR2 SVGIG come from the germline V gene (reference sequence).

The chain has TRBV28 and TRBJ1-1; 8 nucleotides align to TRBD1. Germline V CDR1 and CDR2: MDHEN, SYDVKM. This CDR3 region has 14 residues. Trimming at V came to 2 bases and at J to 9 bases, leaving 8 bases not matched to a gene. The CDR3 coding sequence is TGTGCCAGCAGTTTACCTACGGACAGGGTTCAAGCTTTCTTT. The encoded protein is CASSLPTDRVQAFF.

This clone is a singleton in its sample. This chain joins TRBV5-1 and TRBJ2-3; 9 bases are a match to TRBD2. Germline assignment: CDR1 SGHRS and CDR2 YFSETQ. This CDR3 contains 15 residues. V was clipped by 7 bases and J by 5 bases; unmatched bases: 11. CDR3 region: CASCIEGSGGDTQYF. CDR3 nucleotides: TGCGCCAGCTGCATCGAAGGTAGCGGGGGAGATACGCAGTATTTT. The full variable domain, its missing parts supplied by reference TRBV5-1 and TRBJ2-3, is KAGVTQTPRYLIKTRGQQVTLSCSPISGHRSVSWYQQTPGQGLQFLFEYFSETQRNKGNFPGRFSGRQFSNSRSEMNVSTLELGDSALYLCASCIEGSGGDTQYFGPGTRLTVL.

The CDR3 here is CASSPWGTSGGPSSYEQYF. The CDR3 bases are TGTGCCAGTAGTCCGTGGGGGACTAGCGGGGGACCGAGCTCCTACGAGCAGTACTTC. The gene calls are TRBV19 and TRBJ2-7, with 14 bases identical to TRBD2. CDR3 length equals 19 residues. Germline V gives CDR1 LNHDA, CDR2 SQIVND (reference sequence). J lost 0 bases, V lost 5 bases, and 12 bases had no gene match.

The chain couples TRBV11-2 to TRBJ1-2; no clear D. Trimming left V 5 bases short and J 4 bases short, with 5 bases between. There are 11 residues in the CDR3. Germline CDR1 reads SGHAT; CDR2 reads FQNNGV. CDR3 sequence reads: CASSMSYGYTF. The CDR3 DNA follows: TGTGCCAGCAGCATGAGCTATGGCTACACCTTC.

This chain joins TRBV25-1 and TRBJ2-5, with 8 nucleotides matching TRBD2. Germline values: CDR1 MGHDK, CDR2 SYGVNS. J lost 4 bases, V lost 1 base, and 14 bases had no gene match. The CDR3 has 18 residues. The CDR3 DNA sequence: TGTGCCAGCAGTGAATCGGGCTGGGGCGGGGGGCCAGGAGAGACCCAGTACTTC. Encoded protein: CASSESGWGGGPGETQYF.

J is TRBJ1-2 and V is TRBV27; D call uncertain. The CDR3 is 13 residues long. Trimming took 8 bases from V and 4 from J, leaving 14 bases between them. Germline loops: CDR1 MNHEY, CDR2 SMNVEV (reference sequence). The CDR3 DNA reads TGTGCCAGCTCCCCCGGAGCCAGCTATGGCTACACCTTC. Its protein product is CASSPGASYGYTF.

This chain connects TRBV27 to TRBJ1-5; TRBD1 matches at 9 bases. Germline CDR1 and CDR2: MNHEY and SMNVEV (reference sequence). This CDR3 has 14 amino acids. V was clipped by 5 bases and J by 3 bases; unmatched bases: 2. The DNA for the CDR3 is TGTGCCAGCAGTACAGGGGGCCACAATCAGCCCCAGCATTTT. Protein: CASSTGGHNQPQHF.

The chain carries TRBV11-1 and TRBJ1-2; maybe TRBD1 (6 bases). The CDR3 covers 16 residues. V shed 4 bases and J shed 5 bases, with 20 bases lying between them. CDR1 SGHAT and CDR2 FQDESV come from the germline V gene (reference sequence). The CDR3 sequence: CASSSNLYGQTYGYTF. The CDR3 DNA reads TGTGCCAGCAGCTCAAACCTATACGGACAGACATATGGCTACACCTTC.

This chain uses TRBV5-1 with TRBJ1-2; a weak D match, TRBD1 (6 bases). Germline lookup yields CDR1 SGHRS and CDR2 YFSETQ. CDR3 size: 14 residues. Between the trimmed V and J ends, which lost 4 bases and 6 bases, there was a span of 16 bases. CDR3 nucleotides: TGCGCCAGCAGCCCCTGGACAGCCTTTAATGGCTACACCTTC. Its translation: CASSPWTAFNGYTF.

The V and J genes are TRBV5-1 and TRBJ2-2, with 10 bases matching TRBD1. CDR3 length: 16 amino acids. V was pared by 4 bases and J by 5 bases, with 8 bases of the junction left unmatched. The germline V gene has CDR1 SGHRS and CDR2 YFSETQ. The CDR3 spells CASSPRDRGRTGELFF. In DNA form, the CDR3 reads TGCGCCAGCAGCCCCCGGGACAGGGGTCGAACCGGGGAGCTGTTTTTT.

V is TRBV4-2 and J is TRBJ1-1; D ambiguous. Trimming removed 0 bases from V and 0 bases from J, with 11 bases in between. The CDR3 runs 16 residues. CDR1 and CDR2 (germline): LGHNA, YNFKEQ. The CDR3 DNA reads TGTGCCAGCAGCCAAGAGCCAGGTCTGATGAACACTGAAGCTTTCTTT. It specifies CASSQEPGLMNTEAFF.

The chain is built from TRBV19 and TRBJ2-7; possible D gene TRBD1, 6 bases. This CDR3 region has 16 residues. Per germline, CDR1 LNHDA and CDR2 SQIVND (reference sequence). V was clipped by 6 bases and J by 0 bases, with 18 bases between them. CDR3 DNA: TGTGCCAGTAGGTCACGCAGGGGTGGGGGCTCCTACGAGCAGTACTTC. Its protein product is CASRSRRGGGSYEQYF.

The chain links TRBV5-6 to TRBJ2-3; 7 nucleotides agree with TRBD2. The CDR3 extends over 16 amino acids. Germline CDR1 is SGHDT and CDR2 is YYEEEE. The junction had 7 bases not matched to a gene; V was cut back by 2 bases and J by 1 base. The CDR3 bases are TGTGCCAGCAGCTTTATTGGCGGGGGAGGCACAGATACGCAGTATTTT. Its translation is CASSFIGGGGTDTQYF.

This clone was seen once. The chain couples TRBV5-4 to TRBJ1-2, with TRBD1 matching 9 bases. Losses at the gene ends were 4 bases for V and 8 bases for J; bases not matched to a gene: 12. Germline V gene lookup returns CDR1 SGHNT and CDR2 YYREEE (reference sequence). The CDR3 covers 15 residues. The DNA of the CDR3 is TGTGCCAGCAGCCAAAAAGGGACAGGGTATTTAGGCTACACCTTC. This codes for CASSQKGTGYLGYTF.

This chain uses TRBV19 with TRBJ1-3, with 10 bases identical to TRBD1. The V segment lost 7 bases and the J segment 1 base; nucleotides outside the gene matches: 22. The CDR3 contains 21 residues. Per germline, CDR1 LNHDA and CDR2 SQIVND (reference sequence). CDR3 bases: TGTGCCAGTAACTCTATCGCCTTGCGCTCGGGACAGGGGAAATCTGGAAACACCATATATTTT. It translates to CASNSIALRSGQGKSGNTIYF.

This chain joins TRBV5-8 and TRBJ2-2; 7 bases match TRBD2. The CDR3 has 18 amino acids. The germline V gene has CDR1 SGHTS and CDR2 YDEGEE. Germline trimming cut 6 bases from V and 0 bases from J; bases unmatched to any gene: 14. CDR3: CASTGPLSAGSNTGELFF. CDR3 nucleotide sequence: TGTGCCAGCACCGGCCCCTTGTCAGCGGGGTCGAACACCGGGGAGCTGTTTTTT.

The genes are TRBV4-1 and TRBJ2-5; D call uncertain. Trimming left V 2 bases short and J 4 bases short, with 8 bases between. Germline assignment: CDR1 MGHRA and CDR2 YSYEKL. The CDR3 is 13 residues long. This CDR3 is CASSQITVETQYF. CDR3 coding DNA: TGCGCCAGCAGCCAAATAACGGTAGAGACCCAGTACTTC.